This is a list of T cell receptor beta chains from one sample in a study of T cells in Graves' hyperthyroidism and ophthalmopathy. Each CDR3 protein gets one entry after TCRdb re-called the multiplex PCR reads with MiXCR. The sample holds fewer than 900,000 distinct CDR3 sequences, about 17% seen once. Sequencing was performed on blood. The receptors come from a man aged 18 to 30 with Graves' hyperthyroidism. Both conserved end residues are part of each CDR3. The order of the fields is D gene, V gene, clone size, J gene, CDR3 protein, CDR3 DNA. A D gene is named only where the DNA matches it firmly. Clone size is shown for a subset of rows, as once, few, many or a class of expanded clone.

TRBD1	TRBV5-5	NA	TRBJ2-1	CASSRPDRGEFF	TGTGCCAGCAGCCGACCCGACAGGGGAGAGTTCTTC
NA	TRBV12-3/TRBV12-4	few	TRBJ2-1	CASSFWGGMTYNEQFF	TGTGCCAGCAGTTTTTGGGGCGGGATGACCTACAATGAGCAGTTCTTC
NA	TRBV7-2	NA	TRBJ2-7	CASSPVRGFFYEQYF	TGTGCCAGCAGCCCCGTGCGTGGGTTCTTCTACGAGCAGTACTTC
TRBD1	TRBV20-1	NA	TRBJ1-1	CSASHRDRGDTEAFF	TGCAGTGCTAGCCACCGGGACAGGGGAGATACTGAAGCTTTCTTT
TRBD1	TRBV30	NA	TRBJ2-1	CARRQGRWDEQFF	TGTGCCCGTCGACAGGGGAGGTGGGATGAGCAGTTCTTC
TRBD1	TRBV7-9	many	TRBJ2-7	CASSLVWDRGDYEQYF	TGTGCCAGCAGCTTAGTGTGGGACAGGGGGGACTACGAGCAGTACTTC
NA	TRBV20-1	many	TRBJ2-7	CSARERSGFEQYF	TGCAGTGCTAGAGAACGGTCCGGTTTCGAGCAGTACTTC
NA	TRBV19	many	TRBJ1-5	CASSLHGRSNQPQHF	TGTGCCAGTAGTCTCCACGGGCGTAGCAATCAGCCCCAGCATTTT
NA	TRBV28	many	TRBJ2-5	CASSFYESQYF	TGTGCCAGCAGTTTTTATGAGTCCCAGTACTTC
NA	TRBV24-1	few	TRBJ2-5	CATSSGKRGETQYF	TGTGCCACCAGTTCGGGGAAGAGGGGAGAGACCCAGTACTTC
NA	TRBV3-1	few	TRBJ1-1	CASSQFRRGTEAFF	TGTGCCAGCAGCCAGTTCCGGAGGGGCACTGAAGCTTTCTTT
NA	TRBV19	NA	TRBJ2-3	CASSTVGADTQYF	TGTGCCAGTAGTACGGTGGGCGCAGATACGCAGTATTTT
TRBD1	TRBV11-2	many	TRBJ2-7	CASSLVRDSPSYEQYF	TGTGCCAGCAGCTTAGTCCGGGACAGTCCCTCCTACGAGCAGTACTTC
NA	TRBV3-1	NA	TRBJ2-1	CASALGGRYNEQFF	TGTGCCAGCGCCCTTGGGGGCCGCTACAATGAGCAGTTCTTC
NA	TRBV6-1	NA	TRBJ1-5	CASRVQGRRHQPQHF	TGTGCCAGCAGAGTACAGGGACGCCGCCATCAGCCCCAGCATTTT
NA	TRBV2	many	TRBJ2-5	CASSERSQLLETQYF	TGTGCCAGCAGTGAACGGTCCCAACTGTTAGAGACCCAGTACTTC
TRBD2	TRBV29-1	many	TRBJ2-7	CSAGEGEQYF	TGCAGCGCCGGGGAGGGCGAGCAGTACTTC
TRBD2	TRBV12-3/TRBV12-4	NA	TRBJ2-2	CASSLAGGTGGEPFF	TGTGCCAGCAGTTTGGCGGGAGGGACGGGCGGGGAGCCGTTTTTT
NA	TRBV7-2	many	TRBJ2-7	CASSLEYSYEQYF	TGTGCCAGCAGCTTAGAATACTCCTACGAGCAGTACTTC
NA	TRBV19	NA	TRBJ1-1	CASGIPGRGAHTEAFF	TGTGCCAGTGGTATTCCAGGGAGAGGGGCGCACACTGAAGCTTTCTTT
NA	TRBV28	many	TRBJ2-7	CASSAHPAYEQYF	TGTGCCAGCAGTGCACATCCAGCCTACGAGCAGTACTTC
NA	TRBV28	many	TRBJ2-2	CASRIGTYTGELFF	TGTGCCAGCAGGATAGGGACTTACACCGGGGAGCTGTTTTTT
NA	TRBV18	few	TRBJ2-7	CASSQGQDDEQYF	TGTGCCAGCTCCCAGGGCCAGGATGACGAGCAGTACTTC
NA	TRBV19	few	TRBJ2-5	CASSIRGDETQYF	TGTGCCAGTAGTATTCGGGGTGATGAGACCCAGTACTTC
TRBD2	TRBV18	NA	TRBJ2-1	CASSPKLAGAYNEQFF	TGTGCCAGCTCACCGAAACTAGCGGGAGCCTACAATGAGCAGTTCTTC
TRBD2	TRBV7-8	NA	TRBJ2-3	CASSLSREGRRTDTQYF	TGTGCCAGCAGCCTTAGTCGGGAGGGCCGAAGGACAGATACGCAGTATTTT
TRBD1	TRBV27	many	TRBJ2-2	CASRPGQGPPGELFF	TGTGCCAGCAGACCGGGACAGGGGCCTCCCGGGGAGCTGTTTTTT
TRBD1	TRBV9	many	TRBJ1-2	CASSGQTGIKYGYTF	TGTGCCAGCAGCGGACAGACAGGGATTAAGTATGGCTACACCTTC
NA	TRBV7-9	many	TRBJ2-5	CASSRLMGGETQYF	TGTGCCAGCAGCCGGCTAATGGGAGGAGAGACCCAGTACTTC
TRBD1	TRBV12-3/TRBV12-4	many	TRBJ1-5	CASSFGTGGQPQHF	TGTGCCAGCAGTTTCGGGACAGGGGGACAGCCCCAGCATTTT
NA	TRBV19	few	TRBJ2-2	CASSIGQPRANTGELFF	TGTGCCAGTAGTATTGGACAGCCTAGAGCGAACACCGGGGAGCTGTTTTTT
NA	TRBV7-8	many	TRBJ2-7	CASSLEGSGEQYF	TGTGCCAGCAGCTTAGAGGGCAGCGGCGAGCAGTACTTC
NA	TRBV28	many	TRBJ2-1	CASSFVRNYYNEQFF	TGTGCCAGCAGTTTTGTCAGGAACTACTACAATGAGCAGTTCTTC
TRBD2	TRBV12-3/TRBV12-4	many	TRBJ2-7	CASRTSGSSYEQYF	TGTGCCAGCAGGACTAGCGGGAGCTCCTACGAGCAGTACTTC
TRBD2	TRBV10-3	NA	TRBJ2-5	CAIMAGGPEETQYF	TGTGCCATCATGGCGGGAGGGCCGGAAGAGACCCAGTACTTC
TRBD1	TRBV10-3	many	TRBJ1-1	CAISSDREGTEAFF	TGTGCCATCAGTAGCGACAGGGAAGGGACTGAAGCTTTCTTT
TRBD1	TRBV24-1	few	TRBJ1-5	CATEYRGTSNQPQHF	TGTGCCACTGAATACAGGGGGACAAGCAATCAGCCCCAGCATTTT
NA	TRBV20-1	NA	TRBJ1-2	CSARRTQNHGYTF	TGCAGTGCTAGACGGACACAAAATCATGGCTACACCTTC
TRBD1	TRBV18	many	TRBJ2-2	CASSPGQGDLGELFF	TGTGCCAGCTCACCGGGACAGGGGGATCTCGGGGAGCTGTTTTTT
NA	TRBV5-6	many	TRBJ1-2	CASSVEGQEASLRGYTF	TGTGCCAGCAGCGTTGAGGGTCAGGAAGCCTCATTGAGAGGCTACACCTTC
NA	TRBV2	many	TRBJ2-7	CASRFSVTVTGEQYF	TGTGCCAGCCGTTTTAGCGTGACAGTTACGGGCGAGCAGTACTTC
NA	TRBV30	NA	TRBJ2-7	CAWSRGRGVYEQYF	TGTGCCTGGAGTAGAGGAAGAGGGGTTTACGAGCAGTACTTC
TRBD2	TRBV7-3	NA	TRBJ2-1	CASSSSSGLYNEQFF	TGTGCCAGCAGCTCCTCTAGCGGGCTATACAATGAGCAGTTCTTC
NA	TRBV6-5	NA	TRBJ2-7	CASSFFPGIHEQYF	TGTGCCAGCAGTTTTTTCCCAGGGATCCACGAGCAGTACTTC
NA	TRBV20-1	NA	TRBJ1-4	CSAKATNEKLFF	TGCAGTGCTAAAGCAACTAATGAAAAACTGTTTTTT
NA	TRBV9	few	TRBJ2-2	CASSGGVPNTGELFF	TGTGCCAGCAGCGGCGGGGTTCCGAACACCGGGGAGCTGTTTTTT
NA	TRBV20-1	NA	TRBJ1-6	CSARESDYNSPLHF	TGCAGTGCTAGAGAATCCGATTATAATTCACCCCTCCACTTT
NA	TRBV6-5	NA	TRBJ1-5	CASSFPGPRNSNQPQHF	TGTGCCAGCAGTTTCCCGGGACCGAGGAATAGCAATCAGCCCCAGCATTTT
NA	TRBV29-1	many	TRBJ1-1	CSVVGTYRVDTEAFF	TGCAGCGTTGTGGGTACATACAGGGTAGACACTGAAGCTTTCTTT
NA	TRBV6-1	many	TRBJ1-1	CASRVGRASTEAFF	TGTGCCAGCAGGGTTGGGCGGGCGAGCACTGAAGCTTTCTTT
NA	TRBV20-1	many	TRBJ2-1	CSARGAGIYNEQFF	TGCAGTGCTAGGGGGGCAGGAATTTACAATGAGCAGTTCTTC
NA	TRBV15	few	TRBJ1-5	CATSIGQLNQPQHF	TGTGCCACCAGCATTGGTCAGTTAAATCAGCCCCAGCATTTT
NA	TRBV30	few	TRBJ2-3	CAWSVRTDTQYF	TGTGCCTGGAGTGTACGAACAGATACGCAGTATTTT
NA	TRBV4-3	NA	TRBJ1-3	CASSQEGLGETGNTIYF	TGCGCCAGCAGCCAAGAGGGTCTCGGAGAGACTGGAAACACCATATATTTT
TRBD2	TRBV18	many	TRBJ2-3	CASSPSAGVGADTQYF	TGTGCCAGCTCACCATCGGCGGGAGTGGGCGCAGATACGCAGTATTTT
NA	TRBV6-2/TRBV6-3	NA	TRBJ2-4	CASITDDGIQYF	TGTGCCAGCATTACGGACGACGGGATTCAGTACTTC
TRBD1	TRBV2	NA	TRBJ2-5	CASTQQGARDETQYF	TGTGCCAGCACACAGCAGGGGGCGCGGGATGAGACCCAGTACTTC